This TCR beta chain was retrieved from a study of blood T cells in healthy people across ages (dated by TCRdb to about 2015). Regarding the research as a whole: In model experiments, template switching captured about one uniquely barcoded TCR beta cDNA molecule for every two T cells. Using deep sequencing normalized with unique cDNA molecular identifiers, the study measured how TCR beta repertoire diversity changes with age. Donors were grouped into four age groups: young (average approximately 15 years), middle-aged (under 40), aged (around 66) and long-lived (approximately 78). Donors of different ages were randomly distributed across sequencing lanes to avoid experimental bias. For two donors (one aged 18 to 30 and one aged 80 or older), the study analyzed two additional independent replicas of 1 million unique cDNA reads from the same blood draw. The study at large found these results: Observed TCR beta diversity per million T cells fell roughly linearly with age, and a significant reduction was already apparent by age roughly 40. Because donor CMV infection status was unknown, age-related changes in expanded clonotypes were potentially confounded. The long-lived group showed more naive CD4+ T cells, fewer expanded clones and increased TCR diversity than the aged group, suggesting age selection. A strong correlation was found between observed TCR beta diversity and the percentage of naive T cells measured by flow cytometry. Because profiling used bulk unsorted PBMCs, naive and antigen-experienced compartments could not be compared conclusively. Total diversity estimates from one million sequenced T cells were considered lower bounds and underestimates.

The roughly 39 donors, aged about 6 to 95 years, were systemically healthy Caucasian individuals from Russia. Approximately 9.7 milliliters of peripheral blood were drawn from each donor into EDTA-treated Vacutainer tubes. Ficoll-Paque density-gradient centrifugation was used to isolate PBMCs, with at least 6 million per sample. Trizol reagent was used to extract total RNA from the PBMCs, yielding at least 6 micrograms per sample. Naive CD45RAhigh/CD27high T cell percentages were measured by flow cytometry on a PBMC aliquot from every donor. Note on this clonotype: This clone's antigen is unknown. No qualities accompany the bases; no much larger clone lies one base away.

V is pared back by 2 bases and J by 0 bases, with 14 bases lying between the germline termini. CDR1 SGHDN and CDR2 FVKESK were looked up in the germline V gene. The CDR3 goes from the cysteine to the phenylalanine over 17 residues. The DNA shown is the 51-base CDR3, in frame from base 1. The method behind the library was 5' RACE. The reads were generated on an Illumina HiSeq 2500. The second PCR ran for about 6 to 12 cycles and used a J-beta primer mix along with a sample-barcoded 5' primer. Each TCR beta cDNA molecule received a unique molecular identifier from a template-switch 5' adaptor carrying 12 random nucleotides. At least 2.5 million CDR3-containing paired-end reads were obtained from each sample. The Mint cDNA synthesis kit, primed by a TRBC-specific oligonucleotide, was used to synthesize first-strand cDNA from all RNA. Following uracil-DNA glycosylase treatment, a first 18-cycle PCR with universal primers M1SS and BC2_uni_R was performed on all cDNA. In the source study's methods: Normalization of each sample was performed by random selection of 1 million high-quality reads, each carrying a distinct molecular identifier. Reads sharing molecular identifiers were discarded rather than binned into consensus sequences. CDR3 identification, clonotype clustering and error correction used MiTCR with a Q25 quality threshold and the strictest error-elimination algorithm. A nonparametric unseen species model with Euler transformation was used to estimate a lower bound on total TCR beta diversity. TCRdb handled the public reads itself, with Q25 trimming in fastp and clone calling in MiXCR, and kept productive beta chains. Rows are combined by CDR3 protein, so each entry shows the most common genes and DNA. TCRdb's processing, not the authors', yielded these V and J calls. This sample is represented by approximately 880,000 distinct CDR3 sequences; around 46% of them were singletons. The biggest ten clones account for 13% of the sample.

The sequence was obtained from a young man in good health. The sequence is built from TRBV14 and TRBJ2-1, with no confidently assigned D gene. Sequenced input: blood. The CDR3 in this case is CASSQSGRQSSYNEQFF. The nucleotides read TGTGCCAGCAGCCAAAGTGGGCGTCAAAGCTCCTACAATGAGCAGTTCTTC.